Below, 13 T cell receptor beta chains from the same sample are listed, as sequenced in a study of ipilimumab plus nivolumab after autologous stem cell transplantation. The assay was immunoSEQ multiplex PCR, and TCRdb's table has in-frame clones only and misses some. Among fewer than 25,000 clones listed, around 80% were seen once. The sequencing here drew on PBMCs, taken in a trial of ipilimumab plus nivolumab as post-transplant consolidation. These receptor sequences come from a male donor with diffuse large B-cell lymphoma.

The CDR3 nucleotides are TGTGCCAGCTCAGCCTCCGGGACCGCTTACTACGAGCAGTACTTC. Its protein is CASSASGTAYYEQYF. This chain uses TRBV18 with TRBJ2-7, with D possibly called TRBD1 or TRBD2 (5 bases each). The CDR3 is 15 amino acids. Germline loops: CDR1 KGHSH, CDR2 LQKENI. The V end lost 5 bases, the J end lost 3 bases, and 17 bases lay between the germline ends.

This chain uses TRBV11-2 with TRBJ1-5; TRBD1 matches 9 bases. CDR3 length equals 15 residues. J lost 5 bases, V lost 2 bases, and 4 bases had no gene match. Germline CDR1 and CDR2: SGHAT and FQNNGV. The CDR3 region has the DNA TGTGCCAGCAGCTTACGACAGGGGGGGGATCAGCCCCAGCATTTT. It codes for CASSLRQGGDQPQHF.

This clone came up once. This chain uses TRBV6-5 with TRBJ2-7, with a weak D call TRBD2 (5 bases). This CDR3 has 15 residues. Per germline, CDR1 MNHEY and CDR2 SVGAGI. Trimming removed 0 bases from V and 0 bases from J, with 9 bases in between. CDR3 DNA: TGTGCCAGCAGTTACTCTAGCGCAAGCTCCTACGAGCAGTACTTC. Translation gives CASSYSSASSYEQYF.

This clone was observed a single time. This chain joins TRBV19 and TRBJ2-1, with D unresolved. The ends were cut back, 6 bases at V and 3 bases at J, with 3 bases in the middle. This CDR3 spans 11 amino acids. Germline V gene sequence: CDR1 LNHDA, CDR2 SQIVND (reference sequence). The CDR3 loop reads CASRDYNEQFF. The CDR3 DNA is TGTGCCAGTAGGGACTACAATGAGCAGTTCTTC. The whole variable domain, remainder taken from reference TRBV19 and TRBJ2-1, is DGGITQSPKYLFRKEGQNVTLSCEQNLNHDAMYWYRQDPGQGLRLIYYSQIVNDFQKGDIAEGYSVSREKKESFPLTVTSAQKNPTAFYLCASRDYNEQFFGPGTRLTVL.

This clone appeared once. The V gene is TRBV6-5, the J gene TRBJ2-7; D gene ambiguous. This CDR3 spans 13 amino acids. The V end was cut by 0 bases, the J end by 6 bases, with 9 bases between. Germline assignment: CDR1 MNHEY and CDR2 SVGAGI. The CDR3 bases are TGTGCCAGCAGTTACTCGGCTATTGGCGAGCAGTACTTC. It translates to CASSYSAIGEQYF.

The chain is built from TRBV6-1 and TRBJ1-2, with D possibly being TRBD1 (6 bases). The CDR3 runs 15 residues. Trimming left V 1 base short and J 3 bases short, with 12 bases between. Germline CDR1 reads MNHNS; CDR2 reads SASEGT. The CDR3 is CASSEGGGGDYGYTF. DNA of the CDR3: TGTGCCAGCAGTGAAGGCGGAGGGGGAGACTATGGCTACACCTTC.

The chain couples TRBV9 to TRBJ2-7, with 8 positions matching TRBD1. The germline V gene has CDR1 SGDLS and CDR2 YYNGEE. The ends lost 0 bases at V and 5 bases at J; junction bases unmatched: 10. The length of the CDR3 is 16 residues. The CDR3 sequence is CASSVGGRGLSNEQYF. CDR3 DNA sequence: TGTGCCAGCAGCGTAGGCGGCAGGGGGCTTTCAAACGAGCAGTACTTC.

The chain recombines TRBV30 with TRBJ2-3; maybe TRBD1 (6 bases). The CDR3 contains 13 residues. Germline values: CDR1 GTSNPN, CDR2 SVGIG (reference sequence). V dropped 2 bases and J dropped 6 bases, with 12 bases sitting between them. CDR3 loop: CAWSTADRDTQYF. CDR3 in DNA: TGTGCCTGGAGTACCGCCGACAGGGATACGCAGTATTTT.

The rearrangement links TRBV7-9 to TRBJ2-3, with unresolved D. Germline assignment: CDR1 SEHNR and CDR2 FQNEAQ (reference sequence). The CDR3 is made up of 13 amino acids. Trimming shortened V by 5 bases and J by 0 bases, and 6 bases separated the two germline ends. The DNA for the CDR3 is TGTGCCAGCAGCCCTCTTAGCACAGATACGCAGTATTTT. Protein product: CASSPLSTDTQYF.

This sequence joins TRBV6-6 and TRBJ1-1; 9 bases line up with TRBD1. This CDR3 is 16 amino acids long. Per germline, CDR1 MNHNY and CDR2 SVGAGI (reference sequence). Germline trimming cut 5 bases from V and 2 bases from J; bases unmatched to any gene: 9. CDR3 bases: TGTGCCAGCAGTCCACCGCGGACAGGGGTCAACACTGAAGCTTTCTTT. It yields the protein CASSPPRTGVNTEAFF.

This chain links TRBV7-3 with TRBJ2-1; perhaps TRBD1 as D (6 bases). The CDR3 runs to 16 residues. Germline V lookup: CDR1 SGHTA, CDR2 FQGTGA. V dropped 2 bases and J dropped 4 bases, with 15 bases sitting between them. The CDR3, as DNA: TGTGCCAGCAGCTTAGGGGGCCGAGGCGGATACAATGAGCAGTTCTTC. Protein sequence: CASSLGGRGGYNEQFF.

The chain joins TRBV4-1 to TRBJ2-3; 8 nucleotides align to TRBD2. Germline lookup yields CDR1 MGHRA and CDR2 YSYEKL. The CDR3 has 17 amino acids. V dropped 3 bases and J dropped 7; count of bases not matched to a gene: 15. CDR3 sequence: CASSHQDISSGGNTQYF. The CDR3 DNA sequence: TGCGCCAGCAGCCACCAAGATATTTCGAGCGGGGGTAATACGCAGTATTTT.

The V and J genes are TRBV30 and TRBJ2-7; either TRBD1 or TRBD2 may fit D (6 bases each). CDR3 length equals 15 residues. Germline values: CDR1 GTSNPN, CDR2 SVGIG (reference sequence). V was clipped by 4 bases and J by 6 bases, with 22 bases between them. The CDR3 coding sequence is TGTGCCTGGAACAATGTGGGGGGCATGGCGGGCGAGCAGTACTTC. The encoded protein is CAWNNVGGMAGEQYF.